The subject of this entry is one TCR beta chain. These data are taken from a study of cytomegalovirus exposure and HLA in healthy donors. Trimming removed 2 bases at V and 3 bases at J, with 14 bases between. The CDR3 loop spans 15 amino acids. CDR1 is SGHRS, CDR2 YFSETQ, per germline. PCR used 60 Vbeta primers and 13 Jbeta primers. The protocol was immunoSEQ multiplex PCR, while the TCRdb copy is restricted to in-frame clones and leaves out a portion. This sample has 270,000 or so clones, with about nine tenths found just once. The sequencing sample was made of PBMCs. This receptor was identified in a girl under 10 years old in good health and CMV-seronegative. V gene TRBV5-1 combines with J gene TRBJ1-1, with D possibly matching TRBD1 (6 bases). The CDR3 here is CASSLYGGSDTEAFF. CDR3 sequence (DNA): TGCGCCAGCAGCTTATATGGGGGCAGTGACACTGAAGCTTTCTTT.